This is a list of T cell receptor beta chains from one sample in a study of blood T cell repertoires in COVID-19. The table came from immunoSEQ multiplex PCR; TCRdb's copy has only in-frame clones and leaves some out. The sample includes fewer than 250,000 clones, approximately 84% seen only once; the top ten take 3% to 3.5%. Sequencing was carried out using PBMCs or T cells enriched from blood (not recorded which). The source is a woman in her 30s who had recovered from COVID-19. Each CDR3 is given with its conserved first and last residue. A D gene is named only where the DNA matches it firmly. Rows give clone size only sometimes, using once, few, many, or a class for an expanded clone.

abundance,v_gene,j_gene,d_gene,CDR3aa,CDR3nt
-,TRBV15,TRBJ2-3,-,CATSTRQFDTQYF,TGTGCCACCAGCACAAGACAGTTTGATACGCAGTATTTT
-,TRBV5-4,TRBJ2-7,TRBD2,CASSTGLAGSYEQYF,TGTGCCAGCAGTACGGGACTAGCGGGATCCTACGAGCAGTACTTC
-,TRBV5-3,TRBJ1-1,TRBD1,CARRPDRGQAFF,TGTGCCAGAAGGCCGGACAGGGGACAAGCTTTCTTT
-,TRBV6-5,TRBJ2-1,TRBD2,CASSSRLAGGYNEQFF,TGTGCCAGCAGTTCCCGACTAGCGGGAGGGTACAATGAGCAGTTCTTC
-,TRBV11-3,TRBJ2-1,TRBD2,CASSLLAGGYNEQFF,TGTGCCAGCAGCTTACTAGCGGGAGGATACAATGAGCAGTTCTTC
-,TRBV18,TRBJ2-7,-,CASSPPSSHEQYF,TGTGCCAGCTCACCACCTTCGAGCCACGAGCAGTACTTC
-,TRBV28,TRBJ1-2,-,CASSSSRSGYTF,TGTGCCAGCAGCTCGAGTCGGTCGGGCTACACCTTC
-,TRBV27,TRBJ1-5,TRBD1,CASSSPGTGPNQPQHF,TGTGCCAGCAGTTCCCCCGGGACAGGGCCGAATCAGCCCCAGCATTTT
-,TRBV7-8,TRBJ1-2,TRBD1,CASSLDRGLLYGYTF,TGTGCCAGCAGCTTGGACAGGGGTCTCCTCTATGGCTACACCTTC
-,TRBV10-1,TRBJ2-1,TRBD1,CASSEPLLDREGGEQFF,TGCGCCAGCAGTGAGCCACTACTTGACAGGGAAGGAGGTGAGCAGTTCTTC
-,TRBV3-1/TRBV3-2,TRBJ1-1,-,CASSPGRQYTEAFF,TGTGCCAGCAGCCCGGGAAGACAATACACTGAAGCTTTCTTT
few,TRBV4-2,TRBJ2-2,-,CASDPRGGSVAGELFF,TGTGCCAGCGACCCCAGGGGAGGGTCAGTTGCCGGGGAGCTGTTTTTT
-,TRBV2,TRBJ2-5,TRBD2,CASSSTGLAGGQETQYF,TGTGCCAGCAGTTCTACGGGACTAGCGGGGGGCCAAGAGACCCAGTACTTC
-,TRBV14,TRBJ2-1,TRBD1,CASSHYRGQNYNEQFF,TGTGCCAGCAGTCACTACAGGGGGCAGAACTACAATGAGCAGTTCTTC
-,TRBV9,TRBJ1-6,TRBD1,CASSVASSGQGAYSPLHF,TGTGCCAGCAGCGTAGCTTCTTCGGGACAGGGGGCTTATTCACCCCTCCACTTT
-,TRBV9,TRBJ1-5,-,CASSQTDSNQPQHF,TGTGCCAGCAGCCAAACAGATAGCAATCAGCCCCAGCATTTT
-,TRBV4-1,TRBJ1-5,-,CASSQPPTEQPQHF,TGCGCCAGCAGCCAGCCCCCGACAGAGCAGCCCCAGCATTTT
-,TRBV10-3,TRBJ2-1,TRBD1,CAISVGRQGHFNEQFF,TGTGCCATCAGTGTGGGAAGACAGGGTCATTTTAATGAGCAGTTCTTC
-,TRBV7-2,TRBJ2-7,-,CASSPSSATWGQYF,TGTGCCAGCAGCCCATCTAGCGCCACATGGGGGCAGTACTTC
-,TRBV3-1/TRBV3-2,TRBJ2-3,-,CASSHIWGPDTQYF,TGTGCCAGCAGCCATATCTGGGGGCCAGATACGCAGTATTTT
-,TRBV19,TRBJ2-5,TRBD2,CASSIAGTSFFPQETQYF,TGTGCCAGTAGTATAGCCGGGACTAGTTTTTTTCCACAAGAGACCCAGTACTTC
-,TRBV28,TRBJ2-1,-,CASSLWGGSYNEQFF,TGTGCCAGCAGTTTATGGGGGGGCTCCTACAATGAGCAGTTCTTC
-,TRBV9,TRBJ1-5,TRBD1,CASSTGGRQPQHF,TGTGCCAGCTCAACAGGGGGCCGGCAGCCCCAGCATTTT
-,TRBV19,TRBJ2-7,-,CASSIFQGYEQYF,TGTGCCAGTAGTATCTTCCAGGGATACGAGCAGTACTTC
-,TRBV27,TRBJ1-2,-,CASSLAGPVGYTF,TGTGCCAGCAGTTTAGCAGGGCCGGTCGGCTACACCTTC
-,TRBV7-2,TRBJ1-1,-,CASSSLGLGGTEAFF,TGTGCCAGCAGCTCCCTCGGGTTGGGGGGCACTGAAGCTTTCTTT
once,TRBV6-2/TRBV6-3,TRBJ1-1,-,CASSYLPNTEAFF,TGTGCCAGCAGTTATCTCCCGAACACTGAAGCTTTCTTT
-,TRBV15,TRBJ1-1,TRBD1,CATSRDGRGPTEAFF,TGTGCCACCAGCAGAGACGGCAGGGGGCCTACTGAAGCTTTCTTT
-,TRBV18,TRBJ2-6,TRBD1,CASSPLGQGVPGANVLTF,TGTGCCAGCTCACCACTGGGACAGGGAGTACCTGGGGCCAACGTCCTGACTTTC
-,TRBV7-6,TRBJ2-5,TRBD2,CASSGTTGTSGGPYQETQYF,TGTGCCAGCAGCGGAACAACCGGGACTAGCGGGGGACCCTACCAAGAGACCCAGTACTTC
-,TRBV5-1,TRBJ1-1,TRBD1,CASSLGQGITNTEAFF,TGCGCCAGTAGCCTGGGACAGGGAATAACGAACACTGAAGCTTTCTTT
-,TRBV3-1/TRBV3-2,TRBJ2-1,TRBD2,CASSQDVASGRDNEQFF,TGTGCCAGCAGCCAAGATGTGGCTAGCGGGAGGGACAATGAGCAGTTCTTC
-,TRBV7-3,TRBJ2-3,TRBD1,CASSPRTGEVSTDTQYF,TGTGCCAGCAGCCCAAGGACAGGGGAGGTCAGCACAGATACGCAGTATTTT
-,TRBV5-1,TRBJ2-4,-,CASSLGAQGLAKNIQYF,TGCGCCAGCAGCTTGGGGGCGCAGGGACTAGCCAAAAACATTCAGTACTTC
once,TRBV6-1,TRBJ1-2,-,CASSKDFGGMDGYTF,TGTGCCAGCAGTAAGGATTTCGGGGGTATGGATGGCTACACCTTC
once,TRBV5-4,TRBJ2-4,TRBD2,CASSRPSGGALSNIQYF,TGTGCCAGCAGCCGCCCTAGCGGGGGGGCTCTTTCGAACATTCAGTACTTC
-,TRBV28,TRBJ1-2,-,CASSTGQTNYGYTF,TGTGCCAGCAGTACCGGACAGACAAACTATGGCTACACCTTC
-,TRBV25-1,TRBJ1-1,-,CASSETPDRMNTEAFF,TGTGCCAGCAGTGAGACACCTGATAGGATGAACACTGAAGCTTTCTTT
-,TRBV28,TRBJ1-1,TRBD1,CASRQGYYEAFF,TGTGCCAGCCGACAGGGGTATTATGAAGCTTTCTTT
once,TRBV2,TRBJ1-1,-,CASIEELMNTEAFF,TGTGCCAGCATCGAAGAACTTATGAACACTGAAGCTTTCTTT
-,TRBV10-3,TRBJ1-5,-,CAIRGGEEQPQHF,TGTGCCATCAGAGGGGGGGAGGAACAGCCCCAGCATTTT
-,TRBV30,TRBJ1-1,-,CAWRRGQFFEAFF,TGTGCCTGGAGGCGCGGACAGTTCTTTGAAGCTTTCTTT
-,TRBV27,TRBJ1-3,-,CASSLTGPFSGNTIYF,TGTGCCAGCAGTTTAACAGGCCCATTCTCTGGAAACACCATATATTTT
-,TRBV7-2,TRBJ1-2,-,CASSENRATNYGYTF,TGTGCCAGCAGCGAAAACAGAGCCACAAACTATGGCTACACCTTC
few,TRBV7-9,TRBJ2-6,TRBD1,CASSFRWTGSGANVLTF,TGTGCCAGCAGCTTTAGGTGGACAGGCTCTGGGGCCAACGTCCTGACTTTC
-,TRBV6-5,TRBJ2-3,-,CASRSHWTATDTQYF,TGTGCCAGCAGGAGCCATTGGACAGCCACAGATACGCAGTATTTT
-,TRBV7-9,TRBJ2-5,-,CASIRPGAEGETQYF,TGTGCCAGCATCCGCCCCGGCGCGGAGGGAGAGACCCAGTACTTC